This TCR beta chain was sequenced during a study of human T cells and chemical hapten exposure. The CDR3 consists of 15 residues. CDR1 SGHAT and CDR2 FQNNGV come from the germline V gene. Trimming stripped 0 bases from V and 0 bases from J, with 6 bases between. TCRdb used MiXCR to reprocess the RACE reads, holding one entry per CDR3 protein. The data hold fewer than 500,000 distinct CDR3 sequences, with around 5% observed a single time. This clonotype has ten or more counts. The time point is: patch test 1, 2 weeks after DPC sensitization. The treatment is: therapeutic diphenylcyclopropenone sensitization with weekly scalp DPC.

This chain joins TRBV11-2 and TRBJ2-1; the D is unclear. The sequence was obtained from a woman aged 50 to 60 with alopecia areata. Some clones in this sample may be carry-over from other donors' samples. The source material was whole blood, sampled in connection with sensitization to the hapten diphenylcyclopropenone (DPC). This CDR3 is CASSLERASYNEQFF. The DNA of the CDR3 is TGTGCCAGCAGCTTAGAACGGGCCTCCTACAATGAGCAGTTCTTC. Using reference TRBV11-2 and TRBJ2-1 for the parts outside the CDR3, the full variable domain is EAGVAQSPRYKIIEKRQSVAFWCNPISGHATLYWYQQILGQGPKLLIQFQNNGVVDDSQLPKDRFSAERLKGVDSTLKIQPAKLEDSAVYLCASSLERASYNEQFFGPGTRLTVL.